This TCR beta chain is drawn from a study of T cell clonotyping in hematopoietic cell transplantation. Blood collection times were about day -28 and days 30, 100, 180 posttransplant. This clone was detected a few times. Only in-frame clones appear in the TCRdb table, and some are missing; sequencing was by immunoSEQ multiplex PCR. Of around 2,700 clones in the sample, approximately 84% are singletons; the top ten hold over 5%. The clonotype originates from a male patient aged 55 to 69 who had an allogeneic stem cell transplant, so T cells may come from the graft donor. Some clones in this sample may be carry-over from other donors' samples. This specimen was peripheral blood mononuclear cells, taken 30 days after allogeneic stem cell transplant.

CDR3 nucleotide sequence: TGCGCCAGCAGCTTGGATGATGCCCCTTTAGAGCAGTACTTC. Its protein product is CASSLDDAPLEQYF. The chain joins TRBV5-1 to TRBJ2-7; D is unclear. Trimming removed 0 bases at V and 7 bases at J, with 14 bases between. The CDR3 runs 14 residues. Germline V gene data show CDR1 as SGHRS and CDR2 as YFSETQ.